The T cell receptor beta chain under discussion was sequenced for a study of breast tumors, draining lymph nodes, adjacent tissues. Breast cancer patients provided tissue from their axillary draining lymph nodes. TCRdb reprocessed the multiplex PCR reads with MiXCR, giving one entry per CDR3 protein. The sample yields over 70,000 distinct CDR3 sequences, around 28% seen once. Germline assignment: CDR1 SGHDT and CDR2 YYEEEE. This CDR3 is 15 amino acids long. The V segment lost 5 bases and the J segment 4 bases; nucleotides outside the gene matches: 11. This clonotype showed up many times. The sequenced sample was axillary lymph node tissue. The rearrangement links TRBV5-6 to TRBJ2-5, with 7 positions matching TRBD1. The clonotype was recovered from a female donor with breast cancer. Some clones in this sample may be carry-over from other donors' samples. CDR3 sequence: CASSQRGQSAETQYF. In DNA, the CDR3 is TGTGCCAGCAGTCAAAGGGGGCAAAGCGCAGAGACCCAGTACTTC.